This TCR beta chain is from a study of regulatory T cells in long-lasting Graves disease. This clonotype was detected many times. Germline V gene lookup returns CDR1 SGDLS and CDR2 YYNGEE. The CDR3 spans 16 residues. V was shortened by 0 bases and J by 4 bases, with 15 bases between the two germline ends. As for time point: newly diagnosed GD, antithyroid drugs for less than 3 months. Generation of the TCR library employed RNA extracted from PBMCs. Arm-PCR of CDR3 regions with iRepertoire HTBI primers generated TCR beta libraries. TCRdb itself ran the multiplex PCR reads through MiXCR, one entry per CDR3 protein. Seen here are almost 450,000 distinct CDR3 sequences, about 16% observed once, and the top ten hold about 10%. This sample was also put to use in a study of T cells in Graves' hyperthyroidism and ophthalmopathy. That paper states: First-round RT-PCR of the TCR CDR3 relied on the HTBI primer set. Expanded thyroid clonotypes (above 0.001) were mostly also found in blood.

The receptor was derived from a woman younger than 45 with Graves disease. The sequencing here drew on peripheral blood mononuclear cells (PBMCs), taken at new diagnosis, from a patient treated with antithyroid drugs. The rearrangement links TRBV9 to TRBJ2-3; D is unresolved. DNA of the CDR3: TGTGCCAGCAGCGTAGGTCTAGGGTTATGGTCAGATACGCAGTATTTT. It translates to CASSVGLGLWSDTQYF.